These T cell receptor beta chains were read from a single sample in a study of cytomegalovirus exposure and HLA in healthy donors. The method was immunoSEQ multiplex PCR; TCRdb's version includes in-frame clones alone and lacks a portion of them. Of around 170,000 clones in the sample, more than 70% are singletons; the top ten hold 1.4%. Sequenced: PBMCs. The source of these receptors is a girl between 5 and 17 years old in good health and CMV-seropositive. CDR3s include the opening cysteine and the closing phenylalanine or tryptophan. The D gene is left open where the match is weak. A row's size may be missing; if present it is once, few, many or a size class.

TRBJ2-7,-,TRBV29-1,once,TGCAGCGTTGAGCTACCCCCCGAGCAGTACTTC,CSVELPPEQYF
TRBJ2-3,-,TRBV14,-,TGTGCCAGCAGCCAAGATCTGAAAGGGGGTCAAGATACGCAGTATTTT,CASSQDLKGGQDTQYF
TRBJ2-7,TRBD2,TRBV5-1,-,TGCGCCAGCACGACTAGCGGGAGTTTTTCCGAGCAGTACTTC,CASTTSGSFSEQYF
TRBJ1-2,-,TRBV7-3,-,TGTCCCAGCAGCTCACCGGGGGGGGGCTACACCTTC,CPSSSPGGGYTF
TRBJ1-2,TRBD1,TRBV27,-,TGTGCCAGCAGTTCTGCGGACAGGGGCGATGGCTACACCTTC,CASSSADRGDGYTF
TRBJ2-1,-,TRBV6-5,-,TGTGCCAGCAGTTACTGGAGGAGCTCCTACAATGAGCAGTTCTTC,CASSYWRSSYNEQFF
TRBJ2-2,TRBD1,TRBV6-6,few,TGTGCCGCTACAGGGGCCGGGGAGCTGTTTTTT,CAATGAGELFF
TRBJ2-6,-,TRBV4-2,-,TGTGCCAACAGCCAACGTACAGGGAGATACAGGCCTGGGGCCAACGTCCTGACTTTC,CANSQRTGRYRPGANVLTF
TRBJ1-5,-,TRBV30,once,TGTGCCTGGAACAGGGACAATCAGCCCCAGCATTTT,CAWNRDNQPQHF
TRBJ2-1,TRBD2,TRBV11-1,few,TGTGCCAGCAGCCTTAGCGGGAGGTCTTACAATGAGCAGTTCTTC,CASSLSGRSYNEQFF
TRBJ2-5,TRBD2,TRBV6-4,-,TGTGCCAGCAGTGACGGAGGCGGGAGAGTCCAAGAGACCCAGTACTTC,CASSDGGGRVQETQYF
TRBJ2-3,-,TRBV11-2,once,TGTGCCAGCAGCTTAGGTAGAGCAGATACGCAGTATTTT,CASSLGRADTQYF
TRBJ1-1,-,TRBV7-7,few,TGTGCCAGCAGCCGGGATATGAACACTGAAGCTTTCTTT,CASSRDMNTEAFF
TRBJ2-7,-,TRBV5-6,-,TGTGCCAGCAGCTTGGGACAGTGGCGTTCCTACGAGCAGTACTTC,CASSLGQWRSYEQYF
TRBJ2-5,-,TRBV30,-,TGTGCCTGGAGTTGGGGGGAAGAGACCCAGTACTTC,CAWSWGEETQYF
TRBJ2-7,-,TRBV27,-,TGTGCCAGCAGTTTATCACTAGTCGGATACTACGAGCAGTACTTC,CASSLSLVGYYEQYF
TRBJ2-2,-,TRBV5-1,-,TGCGCCAGCAGCTTTTCGGAGTTAGCCAACACCGGGGAGCTGTTTTTT,CASSFSELANTGELFF
TRBJ1-5,-,TRBV7-5,-,TGTGCCAGAAGCTTATGTGTCGGGTGGCAGCCCCAGCATTTT,CARSLCVGWQPQHF
TRBJ2-1,TRBD1,TRBV7-9,-,TGTGCCAGCGGTAGACAGGGGGTAGGCAATGAGCAGTTCTTC,CASGRQGVGNEQFF
TRBJ1-5,-,TRBV16,-,TGTGCCAGCAGCCAATCGGCGGGAGGGCAGCCCCAGCATTTT,CASSQSAGGQPQHF
TRBJ2-1,-,TRBV30,few,TGTGCCTGGAGTGTTTTAGTTAGCGGTGAGCAGTTCTTC,CAWSVLVSGEQFF
TRBJ2-1,TRBD1,TRBV30,-,TGTGCCTGGAGCCCGGGACAGTACAATGAGCAGTTCTTC,CAWSPGQYNEQFF
TRBJ2-1,TRBD2,TRBV7-2,-,TGTGCCAGCACCTCTGGACTAGCGGGAGGAAATGAGCAGTTCTTC,CASTSGLAGGNEQFF